The 28 T cell receptor beta chains listed next were all sequenced from one sample in a study of blood T cell repertoires in COVID-19. The repertoire was sequenced with immunoSEQ multiplex PCR; TCRdb's copy has only in-frame clones and lacks some. The sample includes under 200,000 clones, roughly 86% of them seen just once. Sequenced sample: peripheral blood. The receptors come from a man younger than 35 with active or convalescent COVID-19.

The V and J genes are TRBV11-2 and TRBJ2-7; weak D call: TRBD1 (6 bases). In germline, CDR1 is SGHAT, CDR2 FQNNGV. Trimming pared 5 bases from V and 4 bases from J, leaving 9 bases between. The CDR3 length is 12 residues. Here the CDR3 DNA reads TGTGCCAGCAGCCGGGACATTTACGAGCAGTACTTC. Its translation is CASSRDIYEQYF.

The V and J genes are TRBV4-2 and TRBJ2-2, with D tentatively TRBD2 (5 bases). The germline V and J ends were trimmed by 0 bases and 5 bases, with 10 bases remaining between them. In germline, CDR1 is LGHNA, CDR2 YNFKEQ. This CDR3 spans 15 amino acids. The chain's CDR3 is CASSQDVGETGELFF. CDR3 sequence (DNA): TGTGCCAGCAGCCAAGATGTCGGGGAAACCGGGGAGCTGTTTTTT.

V usage is TRBV7-3 and J usage is TRBJ2-3, with no clear D. The length of the CDR3 is 15 residues. Trimming shortened V by 0 bases and J by 6 bases, and 13 bases separated the two germline ends. The V gene's germline CDR1 is SGHTA and CDR2 FQGTGA. CDR3 DNA sequence: TGTGCCAGCAGCTTAACGAGCGCGGTTGGTGATACGCAGTATTTT. Translated, it gives CASSLTSAVGDTQYF.

The chain is built from TRBV13 and TRBJ2-7, with 16 bases aligning to TRBD2. CDR3 length: 16 amino acids. The J segment lost 6 bases and the V segment lost 5 bases, leaving 7 bases of the junction unmatched. Germline V gives CDR1 PRHDT, CDR2 FYEKMQ (reference sequence). DNA for the CDR3: TGTGCCAGCAGCACGGGACTAGCGGGGGGGCGTGGCGAGCAGTACTTC. This codes for CASSTGLAGGRGEQYF.

The rearrangement uses TRBV10-1 and TRBJ1-6; the D is unclear. V gave up 2 bases and J gave up 7 bases, with 9 bases separating them. Germline lookup yields CDR1 WNHNN and CDR2 SYGVQD (reference sequence). This CDR3 is built from 14 residues. CDR3 DNA sequence: TGCGCCAGCAGTGAGGACATCTCCAATTCACCCCTCCACTTT. This gives the protein CASSEDISNSPLHF.

This chain uses TRBV19 with TRBJ1-2; 8 nucleotides line up with TRBD1. This CDR3 spans 14 amino acids. CDR1 is LNHDA and CDR2 is SQIVND in the germline V gene (reference sequence). V lost 6 bases, J lost 4 bases, and 7 bases stayed unmatched. This CDR3 reads CASRLTGAGYGYTF. The DNA of the CDR3 is TGTGCCAGTAGGCTGACAGGGGCAGGCTATGGCTACACCTTC.

The gene calls are TRBV28 and TRBJ2-4; TRBD2 matches at 7 bases. Germline lookup yields CDR1 MDHEN and CDR2 SYDVKM. CDR3 length equals 17 residues. Trimming at V came to 4 bases and at J to 2 bases, leaving 11 bases not matched to a gene. The CDR3, as DNA: TGTGCCAGCAGTTCTCCCCGGGGGAGGGGATCCAAAAACATTCAGTACTTC. Translation gives CASSSPRGRGSKNIQYF.

This chain links TRBV2 with TRBJ1-1, with TRBD1 identical over 8 bases. The V and J ends lost 4 bases and 5 bases, in that order; junction bases with no gene match: 6. CDR1 is SNHLY and CDR2 is FYNNEI in the germline V gene. The CDR3 length is 14 residues. The chain's CDR3 is CASSATGVGTEAFF. The CDR3, as DNA: TGTGCCAGCAGTGCGACAGGGGTGGGAACTGAAGCTTTCTTT.

V and J are TRBV19 and TRBJ1-5; D remains unclear. The CDR3 runs to 15 residues. Germline V gene sequence: CDR1 LNHDA, CDR2 SQIVND (reference sequence). Trimming removed 2 bases at V and 0 bases at J, with 8 bases between. CDR3 sequence reads: CASSIYGYSNQPQHF. The DNA of the CDR3 is TGTGCCAGTAGTATATACGGGTATAGCAATCAGCCCCAGCATTTT.

This clone was seen only once. This chain uses TRBV5-1 with TRBJ2-2, with 11 bases identical to TRBD1. The CDR3 loop spans 15 amino acids. Germline V lookup: CDR1 SGHRS, CDR2 YFSETQ. Germline trimming cut 4 bases from V and 6 bases from J; bases unmatched to any gene: 5. CDR3 sequence: CASSPDRGRAGELFF. The CDR3 nucleotides are TGCGCCAGCAGCCCGGACAGGGGGCGCGCCGGGGAGCTGTTTTTT.

The DNA for the CDR3 is TGTGCCAGTAGGGGGCGTTGGTCGTCTCTGGGGGCGATCAATCAGCCCCAGCATTTT. Translated: CASRGRWSSLGAINQPQHF. V usage is TRBV19 and J usage is TRBJ1-5, with D possibly TRBD1 on 6 matching bases. The CDR3 has 19 residues. Germline V gene data show CDR1 as LNHDA and CDR2 as SQIVND (reference sequence). V was cut by 6 bases and J by 3 bases, with 27 bases left in between.

This chain uses TRBV10-3 with TRBJ1-2, with D hard to call. The germline CDR1 and CDR2 sequences are ENHRY and SYGVKD. V was cut by 10 bases and J by 8 bases, with 11 bases left in between. This CDR3 comprises 10 residues. The CDR3 here is CATGSGGYTF. For the CDR3, the DNA is TGTGCCACCGGGTCGGGGGGCTACACCTTC.

The chain is built from TRBV5-5 and TRBJ1-3; 7 nucleotides align to TRBD1. This CDR3 is built from 17 residues. In germline, CDR1 is SGHKS, CDR2 YYEKEE (reference sequence). V was clipped by 2 bases and J by 3 bases; unmatched bases: 11. The CDR3 nucleotides read TGTGCCAGCAGCTTCTTACCACAGGGGACGAGTGGAAACACCATATATTTT. As protein: CASSFLPQGTSGNTIYF.

V usage is TRBV5-6 and J usage is TRBJ1-5; tentatively, D is TRBD1 (6 bases). Germline CDR1 is SGHDT and CDR2 is YYEEEE. CDR3 length: 15 residues. V gave up 3 bases and J gave up 3 bases, with 13 bases separating them. The CDR3 DNA is TGTGCCAGCAGCTCCACCAGGGGAAACAATCAGCCCCAGCATTTT. It is translated as CASSSTRGNNQPQHF.

The genes are TRBV5-1 and TRBJ2-1; the D gene is possibly TRBD2 (7 bases). The length of the CDR3 is 14 residues. CDR1 is SGHRS, CDR2 YFSETQ, per germline. V shed 8 bases and J shed 3 bases, with 15 bases lying between them. The CDR3 DNA reads TGCGCCAGAACACCGGGGGGCCACTACAATGAGCAGTTCTTC. It is translated as CARTPGGHYNEQFF.

This clone was counted a single time. CDR3 DNA sequence: TGTGCCAGCAGCTTAGCGCAGTCCTACAATGAGCAGTTCTTC. Amino acids: CASSLAQSYNEQFF. The V gene is TRBV7-6, the J gene TRBJ2-1; D uncertain. The CDR3 has 14 amino acids. CDR1 and CDR2 from the germline V gene are SGHVS and FNYEAQ. Trimming left V 0 bases short and J 1 base short, with 4 bases between. The complete variable domain, with remaining parts taken from reference TRBV7-6 and TRBJ2-1, reads GAGVSQSPRYKVTKRGQDVALRCDPISGHVSLYWYRQALGQGPEFLTYFNYEAQQDKSGLPNDRFSAERPEGSISTLTIQRTEQRDSAMYRCASSLAQSYNEQFFGPGTRLTVL.

The chain recombines TRBV6-6 with TRBJ1-1; D is unresolved. The germline CDR1 and CDR2 sequences are MNHNY and SVGAGI (reference sequence). This CDR3 is 13 amino acids long. The V end lost 8 bases, the J end lost 0 bases, and 10 bases lay between the germline ends. CDR3 in DNA: TGTGCCAGCGTGGGTCGGGTGAACACTGAAGCTTTCTTT. Amino acid sequence: CASVGRVNTEAFF.

V and J are TRBV5-1 and TRBJ2-7, with 10 bases matching TRBD1. Germline V gene data show CDR1 as SGHRS and CDR2 as YFSETQ. V dropped 3 bases and J dropped 3; count of bases not matched to a gene: 12. CDR3 length equals 17 residues. CDR3 coding DNA: TGCGCCAGCAGCTCCACCGGGACAGGGGATAAGGACTACGAGCAGTACTTC. Translation gives CASSSTGTGDKDYEQYF. Combining the CDR3 with reference TRBV5-1 and TRBJ2-7 gives the whole variable domain KAGVTQTPRYLIKTRGQQVTLSCSPISGHRSVSWYQQTPGQGLQFLFEYFSETQRNKGNFPGRFSGRQFSNSRSEMNVSTLELGDSALYLCASSSTGTGDKDYEQYFGPGTRLTVT.

This rearrangement joins TRBV7-8 to TRBJ1-1; D is undetermined. Trimming pared 0 bases from V and 5 bases from J, leaving 28 bases between. Germline lookup yields CDR1 SGHVS and CDR2 FQNEAQ. The CDR3 consists of 20 residues. Here the CDR3 reads CASSLARVILRQGPGTEAFF. CDR3 DNA sequence: TGTGCCAGCAGCTTAGCGCGAGTGATTCTACGGCAAGGGCCGGGGACTGAAGCTTTCTTT.

V usage is TRBV3-1 (or the pseudogene TRBV3-2) and J usage is TRBJ1-5, with D possibly being TRBD1 (5 bases). Germline V gene sequence: CDR1 LGHDT, CDR2 YNNKEL (reference sequence). The CDR3 length is 13 residues. V gave up 10 bases and J gave up 4 bases, with 14 bases separating them. In DNA, the CDR3 is TGTGCCACGGGGGACGGGGTAAATCAGCCCCAGCATTTT. Its protein product is CATGDGVNQPQHF.

CDR3 sequence reads: CASLGAGWDQPQHF. CDR3 nucleotide sequence: TGTGCCAGTTTAGGGGCAGGGTGGGATCAGCCCCAGCATTTT. The J gene is TRBJ1-5, the V gene TRBV19; perhaps TRBD1 as D (5 bases). The germline CDR1 and CDR2 sequences are LNHDA and SQIVND (reference sequence). The CDR3 has 14 residues. V was trimmed by 8 bases and J by 5 bases, leaving 16 bases between them.

The chain employs TRBV5-1 and TRBJ2-5, with D unclear. The CDR3 consists of 14 residues. Per germline, CDR1 SGHRS and CDR2 YFSETQ. The V end lost 2 bases, the J end lost 5 bases, and 13 bases lay between the germline ends. The CDR3 loop is CASSFTAGDETQYF. CDR3 DNA: TGCGCCAGCAGCTTTACCGCAGGCGACGAGACCCAGTACTTC. The full variable domain, in which reference TRBV5-1 and TRBJ2-5 provide the parts outside the CDR3, is KAGVTQTPRYLIKTRGQQVTLSCSPISGHRSVSWYQQTPGQGLQFLFEYFSETQRNKGNFPGRFSGRQFSNSRSEMNVSTLELGDSALYLCASSFTAGDETQYFGPGTRLLVL.

The V call is TRBV5-1, the J call TRBJ1-2; 10 bases agree with TRBD1. V lost 7 bases to trimming and J lost 0 bases; unmatched junction nucleotides: 9. The CDR3 runs 16 residues. Looked up from germline, CDR1 is SGHRS and CDR2 is YFSETQ. The CDR3 DNA reads as TGCGCCAGCTCCCAGGGACAGGGGCCCCCTAACTATGGCTACACCTTC. The encoded protein is CASSQGQGPPNYGYTF.

The rearrangement joins TRBV4-1 to TRBJ1-1; D is undetermined. The germline V gene has CDR1 MGHRA and CDR2 YSYEKL. V lost 0 bases, J lost 4 bases, and 15 bases lay in between. The CDR3 loop spans 16 amino acids. CDR3 protein: CASSQEVALVITEAFF. CDR3 coding DNA: TGCGCCAGCAGCCAAGAAGTTGCACTCGTAATCACTGAAGCTTTCTTT.

The CDR3 nucleotides are TGTGCCAGTAGTCAGGGACAGGGTAGGGCCTACGAGCAGTACTTC. Its translation is CASSQGQGRAYEQYF. The rearrangement joins TRBV19 to TRBJ2-7, with TRBD1 matching 9 bases. Germline V CDR1 and CDR2: LNHDA, SQIVND (reference sequence). This CDR3 contains 15 residues. V was pared by 5 bases and J by 2 bases, with 7 bases of the junction left unmatched.

The chain employs TRBV2 and TRBJ1-4; D possibly corresponds to TRBD1 (5 bases). V was pared by 7 bases and J by 8 bases, with 17 bases between. The V gene's germline CDR1 is SNHLY and CDR2 FYNNEI. The CDR3 consists of 14 residues. The CDR3, as DNA: TGTGCCAGCATTACGAGGTCAAGGGGCGAAAAACTGTTTTTT. Protein: CASITRSRGEKLFF.

This clone is a singleton in its sample. The chain recombines TRBV7-2 with TRBJ2-2; no definite D call. V gave up 3 bases and J gave up 0 bases, with 11 bases separating them. The CDR3 has 16 residues. Germline CDR1 SGHTA, CDR2 FQGNSA. The CDR3 here is CASSFFQITNTGELFF. Written as DNA, the CDR3 is TGTGCCAGCAGCTTTTTCCAGATAACGAACACCGGGGAGCTGTTTTTT.

The chain is built from TRBV18 and TRBJ2-1; 9 positions agree with TRBD1. The CDR3 has 14 residues. The germline V gene encodes CDR1 KGHSH and CDR2 LQKENI. V lost 3 bases and J lost 9; bases outside the gene matches: 6. CDR3 residues: CASSPGQGLAEQFF. The CDR3 DNA is TGTGCCAGCTCACCGGGACAGGGATTAGCTGAGCAGTTCTTC.